Listed below are T cell receptor beta chains from one sample, sequenced in a study of blood T cells in healthy people across ages. Each CDR3 protein gets one entry after TCRdb re-called the 5' RACE reads with MiXCR. The table includes 380,000 or so distinct CDR3 sequences, 50% to 60% detected once. The sample was blood. The source is a man in his 60s in good health. The CDR3 runs from the conserved cysteine through the conserved F or W. A D gene is named only where the DNA matches it firmly. The listing skips clone size in some rows; elsewhere it reads once, few, many or a size class.

DNA: TGTGCCAGCAGTTACTGGCAGGGGTACAATGAGCAGTTCTTC; CDR3: CASSYWQGYNEQFF; J: TRBJ2-1; size: .; V: TRBV6-2/TRBV6-3; D: .
DNA: TGTGCCAGCAGCTTACCCAGCGTAACAGATACGCAGTATTTT; CDR3: CASSLPSVTDTQYF; J: TRBJ2-3; size: .; V: TRBV5-5; D: .
DNA: TGCAGCGGTCTCTTGAGTACTGAAGCTTTCTTT; CDR3: CSGLLSTEAFF; J: TRBJ1-1; size: .; V: TRBV29-1; D: .
DNA: TGCAGTGCCCCTCCGGGGGGAAACTATAATTCACCCCTCCACTTT; CDR3: CSAPPGGNYNSPLHF; J: TRBJ1-6; size: .; V: TRBV20-1; D: .
DNA: TGTGCCAGCAGCCAAGCAGCTGGGGGGGGCTACACCTTC; CDR3: CASSQAAGGGYTF; J: TRBJ1-2; size: .; V: TRBV14; D: .
DNA: TGCAGCGTTGAAGATCCTACTAGCGGGAGGTCCGGTGAGCAGTACTTC; CDR3: CSVEDPTSGRSGEQYF; J: TRBJ2-7; size: .; V: TRBV29-1; D: TRBD2
DNA: TGTGCCACCAGCAGAGTCTTGGACAGCCGCTCCTACGAGCAGTACTTC; CDR3: CATSRVLDSRSYEQYF; J: TRBJ2-7; size: .; V: TRBV15; D: .
DNA: TGCAGCGTTGAAAAGTTAGGGTCCTACGAGCAGTACTTC; CDR3: CSVEKLGSYEQYF; J: TRBJ2-7; size: .; V: TRBV29-1; D: .
DNA: TGCAGTGCGAGACAGGGGGCGACTGATACGCAGTATTTT; CDR3: CSARQGATDTQYF; J: TRBJ2-3; size: .; V: TRBV20-1; D: TRBD1
DNA: TGCAGCGTTGGAGTGGTTGGCGGAGCGAACTATGGCTACACCTTC; CDR3: CSVGVVGGANYGYTF; J: TRBJ1-2; size: few; V: TRBV29-1; D: .
DNA: TGTGCCAGCAGTTTACAGTCTGGCAGGGGTTTAGGGCAGTACTTC; CDR3: CASSLQSGRGLGQYF; J: TRBJ2-4; size: .; V: TRBV28; D: .
DNA: TGTGCCAGCAGCGGCAGGGTAGGGGACACAGATACGCGGTATTTT; CDR3: CASSGRVGDTDTRYF; J: TRBJ2-3; size: once; V: TRBV13; D: .
DNA: TGTGCCAGCAGTTATGTCAAGGGCGAGCAGTACTTC; CDR3: CASSYVKGEQYF; J: TRBJ2-7; size: .; V: TRBV6-6; D: .
DNA: TGTGCCAGCAGCCCCGGGGGAGGGGGAGGATATGGCTACACCTTC; CDR3: CASSPGGGGGYGYTF; J: TRBJ1-2; size: .; V: TRBV2; D: .
DNA: TGTGCCAGCAGTCCCTCAGGGGTAGCCAAAAACATTCAGTACTTC; CDR3: CASSPSGVAKNIQYF; J: TRBJ2-4; size: .; V: TRBV12-3/TRBV12-4; D: .
DNA: TGTGCCAGCAGCCAAGGGAGGTACTACGAGCAGTACTTC; CDR3: CASSQGRYYEQYF; J: TRBJ2-7; size: few; V: TRBV3-1; D: .
DNA: TGCAGTGCTAGTCCCCCCAGCTTTAGCTCCTACAATGAGCAGTTCTTC; CDR3: CSASPPSFSSYNEQFF; J: TRBJ2-1; size: .; V: TRBV20-1; D: .
DNA: TGTGCCAGCAGTCTTACCCCAGGGGGCTCAGATGAAAAACTGTTTTTT; CDR3: CASSLTPGGSDEKLFF; J: TRBJ1-4; size: few; V: TRBV6-5; D: TRBD1
DNA: TGCAGCGTCCAGGGAGTCGGTTACACCTTC; CDR3: CSVQGVGYTF; J: TRBJ1-2; size: many; V: TRBV29-1; D: .
DNA: TGCAGTGCTGGAAGTAACTATGGCTACACCTTC; CDR3: CSAGSNYGYTF; J: TRBJ1-2; size: .; V: TRBV20-1; D: .
DNA: TGTGCCAGCAGGCCTAGGTACCAAGAGACCCAGTACTTC; CDR3: CASRPRYQETQYF; J: TRBJ2-5; size: .; V: TRBV5-4; D: .
DNA: TGCAGTGCCAGAGCCGGGACAGGACAAGAGACCCAGTACTTC; CDR3: CSARAGTGQETQYF; J: TRBJ2-5; size: many; V: TRBV20-1; D: TRBD1
DNA: TGCAGTGCTGACACCTATTCCTCCTACGAGCAGTACTTC; CDR3: CSADTYSSYEQYF; J: TRBJ2-7; size: .; V: TRBV20-1; D: .
DNA: TGTGCCAGCAGCCAAGAGGGCAGCAACTATAATTCACCCCTCCACTTT; CDR3: CASSQEGSNYNSPLHF; J: TRBJ1-6; size: .; V: TRBV4-2; D: .
DNA: TGTGCCAGCAGCCCAGAAATCGGGGCTAACTATGGCTACACCTTC; CDR3: CASSPEIGANYGYTF; J: TRBJ1-2; size: few; V: TRBV7-2; D: .
DNA: TGTGCCAGCAGTTACGACACAACAGATACGCAGTATTTT; CDR3: CASSYDTTDTQYF; J: TRBJ2-3; size: few; V: TRBV6-5; D: .
DNA: TGTGCCAGCAGCCGGACGGAATCCTACGAGCAGTACTTC; CDR3: CASSRTESYEQYF; J: TRBJ2-7; size: few; V: TRBV7-2; D: .
DNA: TGCGCCAGCAGCTTGACCTCGGACAGGGGGCCGTACGAGCAGTACTTC; CDR3: CASSLTSDRGPYEQYF; J: TRBJ2-7; size: few; V: TRBV5-1; D: TRBD1
DNA: TGTGCCAGCACCCGGTCCACCCAGGAACAGCCCCAGCATTTT; CDR3: CASTRSTQEQPQHF; J: TRBJ1-5; size: .; V: TRBV6-2/TRBV6-3; D: .
DNA: TGTGCCAGCAGTTACTCGTCGCAGTTTCTTCTATCCAATGAGCAGTTCTTC; CDR3: CASSYSSQFLLSNEQFF; J: TRBJ2-1; size: few; V: TRBV6-2/TRBV6-3; D: .
DNA: TGTGCCAGCAGCTCGGGCGGGGGACGGACCAATGAGCAGTTCTTC; CDR3: CASSSGGGRTNEQFF; J: TRBJ2-1; size: .; V: TRBV7-2; D: TRBD2
DNA: TGCAGTGCAACGGGGACTAGCAGCGAAGAGACCCAGTACTTC; CDR3: CSATGTSSEETQYF; J: TRBJ2-5; size: many; V: TRBV20-1; D: TRBD2
DNA: TGTGCCATCAGTGTTGACACCTACGAGCAGTACTTC; CDR3: CAISVDTYEQYF; J: TRBJ2-7; size: .; V: TRBV10-3; D: .
DNA: TGTGCCAGCAGCTTATACGACAATGAGCAGTTCTTC; CDR3: CASSLYDNEQFF; J: TRBJ2-1; size: few; V: TRBV11-2; D: .
DNA: TGCAGTGCCCTGGACAGGGGGCACATAGATACGCAGTATTTT; CDR3: CSALDRGHIDTQYF; J: TRBJ2-3; size: many; V: TRBV20-1; D: TRBD1
DNA: TGCAGTGCTCCAGCAGGACAGTCCAGCACAGATACGCAGTATTTT; CDR3: CSAPAGQSSTDTQYF; J: TRBJ2-3; size: .; V: TRBV20-1; D: .
DNA: TGTGCCAGCAGTCACCAAGGGGGCGGCTACGGCTACACCTTC; CDR3: CASSHQGGGYGYTF; J: TRBJ1-2; size: .; V: TRBV6-1; D: TRBD1
DNA: TGTGCCAGCTCACCTTCGGGAAATTCACCCCTCCACTTT; CDR3: CASSPSGNSPLHF; J: TRBJ1-6; size: .; V: TRBV18; D: .
DNA: TGTGCCAGCAGCCGGACTAGCGGGGATTTCCAAGAGACCCAGTACTTC; CDR3: CASSRTSGDFQETQYF; J: TRBJ2-5; size: .; V: TRBV4-2; D: TRBD2
DNA: TGTGCCAGCAGTCCGGGACCGGGACTAGCGAGTACCCATGGCACAGATACGCAGTATTTT; CDR3: CASSPGPGLASTHGTDTQYF; J: TRBJ2-3; size: .; V: TRBV6-2/TRBV6-3; D: TRBD2
DNA: TGTGCCAGCAGCTTATCGTCGGGAGTTTGGGGGGCGCTAGATACGCAGTATTTT; CDR3: CASSLSSGVWGALDTQYF; J: TRBJ2-3; size: .; V: TRBV7-2; D: .
DNA: TGTGCCAGCAGTCCCCTCGGGGGGTCGGGCGAGCAGTACTTC; CDR3: CASSPLGGSGEQYF; J: TRBJ2-7; size: .; V: TRBV6-6; D: TRBD2
DNA: TGCGCCAGCAGCCCCCGGGATAGCTATGGCTACACCTTC; CDR3: CASSPRDSYGYTF; J: TRBJ1-2; size: many; V: TRBV5-1; D: .
DNA: TGCAGCATTCGGGAGGGGACAGATACGCAGTATTTT; CDR3: CSIREGTDTQYF; J: TRBJ2-3; size: .; V: TRBV29-1; D: TRBD2
DNA: TGTGCCAGCAGTTACGACTTTTTAGGCAATGAGCAGTTCTTC; CDR3: CASSYDFLGNEQFF; J: TRBJ2-1; size: .; V: TRBV6-2/TRBV6-3; D: .
DNA: TGCAGTGCTAGGGAGCGGGTCACCGGGGAGCTGTTTTTT; CDR3: CSARERVTGELFF; J: TRBJ2-2; size: .; V: TRBV20-1; D: .
DNA: TGCAGCGTTGGACAGGGGGCCGAGCAGTACTTC; CDR3: CSVGQGAEQYF; J: TRBJ2-7; size: .; V: TRBV29-1; D: TRBD1
DNA: TGCAGTGCATCGGAGGGGGGGGTCTCCGAGCAGTACTTC; CDR3: CSASEGGVSEQYF; J: TRBJ2-7; size: .; V: TRBV20-1; D: .
DNA: TGTGCCAGCTCACGGTCCGGGACGGACAATGAGCAGTACTTC; CDR3: CASSRSGTDNEQYF; J: TRBJ2-7; size: .; V: TRBV18; D: .
DNA: TGTGCCAGCAGTTTGGTCCAGGGGGAAAAACTGTTTTTT; CDR3: CASSLVQGEKLFF; J: TRBJ1-4; size: few; V: TRBV12-3/TRBV12-4; D: .
DNA: TGTGCCAGCGGCCGGACACAGGAGGCGGAGACCCAGTACTTC; CDR3: CASGRTQEAETQYF; J: TRBJ2-5; size: few; V: TRBV6-1; D: .
DNA: TGTGCCAGCAGCTTAGCCAGGGGGACGGGGGCCTATGGCTACACCTTC; CDR3: CASSLARGTGAYGYTF; J: TRBJ1-2; size: .; V: TRBV7-9; D: TRBD1
DNA: TGTGCCAGCACTCCCCGAAACACAGATACGCAGTATTTT; CDR3: CASTPRNTDTQYF; J: TRBJ2-3; size: .; V: TRBV6-2/TRBV6-3; D: .
DNA: TGTGCCAGCAGCTTAAGGCCCCCCACGACTGGGGGTGAGCAGTTCTTC; CDR3: CASSLRPPTTGGEQFF; J: TRBJ2-1; size: .; V: TRBV7-2; D: .
DNA: TGTGCCAGCAGCTTCACAGGGACGGGGTACGAGCAGTACTTC; CDR3: CASSFTGTGYEQYF; J: TRBJ2-7; size: many; V: TRBV7-9; D: .
DNA: TGTGCCAGCAGCTTAACGGGGCGGACAGGGGTTAAAGAGACCCAGTACTTC; CDR3: CASSLTGRTGVKETQYF; J: TRBJ2-5; size: .; V: TRBV7-3; D: TRBD1
DNA: TGTGCCAGCAGCTTTACCGGGAGCCGGGATGAGCAGTTCTTC; CDR3: CASSFTGSRDEQFF; J: TRBJ2-1; size: .; V: TRBV7-3; D: .